The clone carrying this TCR beta chain is a singleton in its sample. As yet, its antigen is unknown. Some clones are missing from TCRdb's copy, which holds only in-frame ones; the method was immunoSEQ multiplex PCR. The table has roughly 140,000 clones, roughly 94% seen once. This entry belongs to a study of OX40 agonist ivuxolimab in advanced cancers. Study-level background: Of the patients, three showed partial responses, one with hepatocellular carcinoma and two with cutaneous melanoma. Study-wide points: Expanded clones were, on average, more numerous in CD8+ T cells than in CD4+. Circulating CD4+ and CD8+ T cells showed clonal expansion by week 6 at 0.1 to 3.0 mg/kg.

Deletions cut 3 bases from V and 6 bases from J, with 18 bases between. The CDR3 sequence is 16 residues long. Germline assignment: CDR1 LNHDA and CDR2 SQIVND (reference sequence). The chain links TRBV19 to TRBJ1-5; D gene unclear. The clonotype comes from an adult with an advanced solid tumor such as melanoma, head and neck, liver or kidney cancer. Sequenced material: CD4+ or CD8+ T cells sorted from blood, taken in a trial of the OX40 agonist ivuxolimab. The CDR3 DNA reads TGTGCCAGTAGTATGGGAGACACATTGTTGGGTCAGCCCCAGCATTTT. Amino acids: CASSMGDTLLGQPQHF.